This is a list of T cell receptor beta chains from one sample in a study of blood T cell repertoires in COVID-19. TCRdb's copy holds only in-frame clones and misses some; the assay was immunoSEQ multiplex PCR. Among about 50,000 clones listed, around 83% were seen once. The sequencing sample was made of peripheral blood. These receptors all stem from a man in his 60s with acute or convalescent COVID-19. The CDR3 runs from the conserved cysteine through the conserved F or W. A D gene is named only where the DNA matches it firmly. Not every row has a clone size; where given, it reads once, few, many or a size class.

NA TRBJ2-7 TRBV27 TRBD2 CASADRAGDDEQYF TGTGCCAGCGCCGACCGGGCGGGAGACGACGAGCAGTACTTC
NA TRBJ2-5 TRBV7-6 NA CASSLLGGDQETQYF TGTGCCAGCAGCCTTCTAGGGGGGGACCAAGAGACCCAGTACTTC
NA TRBJ2-1 TRBV3-1/TRBV3-2 TRBD2 CASSASGYNEQFF TGTGCCAGCAGCGCTAGCGGGTACAATGAGCAGTTCTTC
NA TRBJ1-1 TRBV28 NA CASSFYFGVSNTEAFF TGTGCCAGCAGTTTTTATTTCGGGGTTTCGAACACTGAAGCTTTCTTT
once TRBJ1-1 TRBV13 TRBD1 CASSRGRDTEAFF TGTGCCAGCAGTAGGGGGCGGGACACTGAAGCTTTCTTT
once TRBJ2-2 TRBV9 TRBD2 CASRGTSGGTGELFF TGTGCCAGCAGGGGGACTAGCGGAGGCACCGGGGAGCTGTTTTTT
NA TRBJ2-7 TRBV29-1 NA CSVESAYPGEQYF TGCAGCGTTGAATCGGCCTATCCGGGGGAGCAGTACTTC
NA TRBJ2-5 TRBV3-1/TRBV3-2 NA CASSQGSAWLETQYF TGTGCCAGCAGCCAAGGCAGTGCCTGGTTGGAGACCCAGTACTTC
once TRBJ2-1 TRBV7-3 TRBD1 CASSPGTGNNEQFF TGTGCCAGCAGCCCCGGGACAGGGAACAATGAGCAGTTCTTC
few TRBJ2-3 TRBV2 NA CASNRELDTQYF TGTGCCAGCAACCGGGAGTTGGATACGCAGTATTTT
NA TRBJ1-1 TRBV12-3/TRBV12-4 NA CASSLREKAFF TGTGCCAGCAGTTTGCGGGAAAAAGCTTTCTTT
NA TRBJ1-5 TRBV9 NA CASSATDSNQPQHF TGTGCCAGCAGCGCGACAGATAGCAATCAGCCCCAGCATTTT
NA TRBJ2-7 TRBV6-5 TRBD1 CASSYGRGTGIYEQYF TGTGCCAGCAGTTATGGTAGGGGGACAGGGATCTACGAGCAGTACTTC
once TRBJ2-2 TRBV15 NA CATRGTLGLPGSGDTGELFF TGTGCCACCAGGGGTACCCTGGGGCTGCCAGGGTCAGGAGACACCGGGGAGCTGTTTTTT
once TRBJ1-1 TRBV4-2 TRBD1 CASSPLETGSTEAFF TGTGCCAGCAGCCCTCTCGAGACAGGGAGCACTGAAGCTTTCTTT
NA TRBJ1-1 TRBV9 NA CASSTSTRSEAFF TGTGCCAGCAGCACCTCTACCCGGTCTGAAGCTTTCTTT
NA TRBJ2-7 TRBV27 TRBD2 CASSLSGLKSYEQYF TGTGCCAGCAGTTTATCGGGACTAAAATCCTACGAGCAGTACTTC
NA TRBJ2-3 TRBV9 TRBD2 CASSVAPTSGEGDTQYF TGTGCCAGCAGCGTAGCGCCGACTAGCGGAGAAGGAGATACGCAGTATTTT
NA TRBJ2-3 TRBV28 TRBD2 CASSAGDLTDTQYF TGTGCCAGCTCAGCGGGGGACCTCACAGATACGCAGTATTTT
NA TRBJ2-2 TRBV28 NA CATIEGESGELFF TGTGCCACGATAGAGGGGGAAAGCGGGGAGCTGTTTTTT
NA TRBJ2-3 TRBV19 TRBD2 CASSRDRTSGSDTQYF TGTGCCAGTAGTAGGGACCGGACTAGCGGGAGTGATACGCAGTATTTT
NA TRBJ1-1 TRBV10-3 TRBD1 CAISEMETGYTEAFF TGTGCCATCAGTGAGATGGAGACAGGGTACACTGAAGCTTTCTTT
NA TRBJ2-1 TRBV5-4 NA CASSLGGQVDNEQFF TGTGCCAGCAGCTTGGGGGGGCAGGTCGACAATGAGCAGTTCTTC
NA TRBJ1-4 TRBV11-2 TRBD1 CASSRDRGGGEKLFF TGTGCCAGCAGCCGGGACAGGGGCGGGGGTGAAAAACTGTTTTTT
NA TRBJ2-5 TRBV21-1 NA CASSKIDRDRSSETQYF TGTGCCAGCAGCAAAATCGATAGGGACAGGTCCTCCGAGACCCAGTACTTC